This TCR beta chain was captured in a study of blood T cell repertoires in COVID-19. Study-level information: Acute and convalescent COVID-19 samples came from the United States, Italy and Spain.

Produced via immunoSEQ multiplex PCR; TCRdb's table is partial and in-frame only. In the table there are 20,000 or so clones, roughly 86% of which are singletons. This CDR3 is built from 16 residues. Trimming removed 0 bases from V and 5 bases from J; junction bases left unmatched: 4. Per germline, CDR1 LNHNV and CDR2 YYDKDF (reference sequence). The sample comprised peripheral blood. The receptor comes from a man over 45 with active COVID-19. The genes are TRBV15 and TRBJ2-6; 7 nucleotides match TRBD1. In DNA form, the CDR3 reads TGTGCCACCAGCAGAGATGAGGGGGCGTGGGCCAACGTCCTGACTTTC. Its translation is CATSRDEGAWANVLTF.